One and the same sample provided the 15 T cell receptor beta chains below, sequenced in a study of cytomegalovirus exposure and HLA in healthy donors. 13 Jbeta primers and 60 Vbeta primers were used for the PCR. Sequencing was performed with immunoSEQ multiplex PCR; in TCRdb, only in-frame clones are kept and a portion is missing. The sample lists around 100,000 clones, 60% to 80% seen once, with 8.5% to 10% in the top ten. The source material was PBMCs. These receptors originate from a male donor in good health and CMV-seropositive.

CDR3 sequence reads: CASKEAGGPYEQYF. CDR3 nucleotide sequence: TGTGCCAGCAAGGAAGCGGGAGGCCCCTACGAGCAGTACTTC. The chain has TRBV6-1 and TRBJ2-5, with 9 bases aligning to TRBD2. Matching the DNA end better, TRBJ2-7 makes the J call doubtful. From germline, CDR1 is MNHNS and CDR2 SASEGT. The CDR3 spans 14 residues.

The chain is built from TRBV11-3 and TRBJ2-2; 7 bases agree with TRBD2. CDR3 length equals 17 residues. Germline V gene data show CDR1 as SGHNT and CDR2 as YENEEA. The J segment lost 2 bases and the V segment lost 4 bases, leaving 10 bases of the junction unmatched. The CDR3 bases are TGTGCCAGCAGCTCCCCTTCGAGCGGGACTAACACCGGGGAGCTGTTTTTT. Its translation: CASSSPSSGTNTGELFF.

V gene TRBV7-9 combines with J gene TRBJ2-5; the D gene is possibly TRBD1 (6 bases). V was cut by 5 bases and J by 2 bases, with 12 bases left in between. The CDR3 is 14 amino acids. CDR1 and CDR2 from the germline V gene are SEHNR and FQNEAQ (reference sequence). The CDR3 reads CASSLAGTQETQYF. CDR3 DNA: TGTGCCAGCAGCCTCGCCGGGACACAAGAGACCCAGTACTTC. The whole variable domain, filled in from reference TRBV7-9 and TRBJ2-5, reads DTGVSQNPRHKITKRGQNVTFRCDPISEHNRLYWYRQTLGQGPEFLTYFQNEAQLEKSRLLSDRFSAERPKGSFSTLEIQRTEQGDSAMYLCASSLAGTQETQYFGPGTRLLVL.

The CDR3: CAWSFAGTGQYF. CDR3 nucleotide sequence: TGTGCCTGGAGTTTCGCCGGGACAGGGCAGTACTTC. The chain is built from TRBV30 and TRBJ2-7, with 8 bases fitting TRBD1. Germline CDR1 and CDR2: GTSNPN and SVGIG (reference sequence). CDR3 length equals 12 residues. V lost 2 bases and J lost 9; bases outside the gene matches: 6.

This clone was counted a single time. The genes are TRBV7-2 and TRBJ2-3, with 7 bases lining up with TRBD2. J lost 0 bases, V lost 3 bases, and 3 bases had no gene match. CDR1 and CDR2 from the germline V gene are SGHTA and FQGNSA. CDR3 length equals 15 residues. The CDR3 is CASSFLAASTDTQYF. CDR3 DNA: TGTGCCAGCAGCTTCCTAGCGGCTAGCACAGATACGCAGTATTTT.

The chain uses TRBV7-2 and TRBJ2-3; the match to TRBD2 covers 10 bases. The CDR3 loop spans 15 amino acids. The V segment lost 5 bases and the J segment 1 base; nucleotides outside the gene matches: 3. Germline assignment: CDR1 SGHTA and CDR2 FQGNSA. The CDR3 DNA is TGTGCCAGCAGCGAAACTAGCGGGGGCACAGATACGCAGTATTTT. Protein product: CASSETSGGTDTQYF.

J is TRBJ1-1 and V is TRBV28, with 7 bases aligning to TRBD1. The CDR3 is 13 residues long. V shed 6 bases and J 6 bases; nucleotides not matched to a gene: 7. CDR1 and CDR2 from the germline V gene are MDHEN and SYDVKM. The CDR3 here is CASSTQGRAEAFF. The CDR3 DNA is TGTGCCAGCAGCACACAGGGGCGGGCTGAAGCTTTCTTT.

This chain joins TRBV27 and TRBJ2-2, with 7 bases that match TRBD1. The junction had 12 bases not matched to a gene; V was cut back by 6 bases and J by 5 bases. Per germline, CDR1 MNHEY and CDR2 SMNVEV (reference sequence). The CDR3 consists of 16 residues. As DNA, the CDR3 is TGTGCCAGCAGACCCGACAGGGATCGTGGGACCGGGGAGCTGTTTTTT. It is translated as CASRPDRDRGTGELFF.

This clone was seen more than once but under ten times. The chain recombines TRBV6-6 with TRBJ2-7, with 9 nucleotides matching TRBD2. Trimming cost V 2 bases and J 6 bases; bases outside gene matches: 5. CDR3 size: 14 residues. Per germline, CDR1 MNHNY and CDR2 SVGAGI (reference sequence). CDR3 in DNA: TGTGCCAGCAGTTACCCCGGACTAGCGAGCGAGCAGTACTTC. Translating gives CASSYPGLASEQYF.

The gene calls are TRBV6-5 and TRBJ2-1, with D possibly TRBD2 on 6 matching bases. The germline CDR1 and CDR2 sequences are MNHEY and SVGAGI. Trimming pared 6 bases from V and 1 base from J, leaving 13 bases between. The CDR3 spans 15 residues. The CDR3 loop is CASRPGSGSYNEQFF. CDR3 nucleotide sequence: TGTGCCAGCAGACCCGGGAGCGGGTCCTACAATGAGCAGTTCTTC.

This chain's CDR3 is CASSTDYYNEQFF. The CDR3 DNA sequence: TGTGCCAGCAGCACGGACTACTACAATGAGCAGTTCTTC. V and J are TRBV11-2 and TRBJ2-1; D is possibly TRBD2 (6 bases). Germline V gene lookup returns CDR1 SGHAT and CDR2 FQNNGV. With 5 bases removed from V and 3 bases from J, the gap between germline ends came to 8 bases. The CDR3 is 13 amino acids.

The V and J genes are TRBV18 and TRBJ2-7; a possible D gene is TRBD1 (5 bases). This CDR3 region has 13 residues. V gave up 3 bases and J gave up 3 bases, with 9 bases separating them. Germline CDR1 is KGHSH and CDR2 is LQKENI. The CDR3 DNA follows: TGTGCCAGCTCACCGACAGCAAACTACGAGCAGTACTTC. It encodes CASSPTANYEQYF. Full variable domain (remainder filled in from reference TRBV18 and TRBJ2-7): NAGVMQNPRHLVRRRGQEARLRCSPMKGHSHVYWYRQLPEEGLKFMVYLQKENIIDESGMPKERFSAEFPKEGPSILRIQQVVRGDSAAYFCASSPTANYEQYFGPGTRLTVT.

The rearrangement joins TRBV2 to TRBJ2-1; 8 nucleotides match TRBD2. Germline V gene data show CDR1 as SNHLY and CDR2 as FYNNEI. V lost 5 bases to trimming and J lost 7 bases; unmatched junction nucleotides: 13. The CDR3 contains 16 residues. CDR3 in DNA: TGTGCCAGCAGTTTCTCACTCGGGACTAGTCCGAATGAGCAGTTCTTC. This sequence encodes CASSFSLGTSPNEQFF.

This clone was counted a single time. The rearrangement links TRBV5-1 to TRBJ2-1; 7 nucleotides match TRBD2. This CDR3 has 17 residues. J was trimmed by 0 bases and V by 4 bases; bases with no gene match: 10. CDR1 is SGHRS and CDR2 is YFSETQ in the germline V gene. CDR3 bases: TGCGCCAGCAGCCGGGGAGGGGCCGATGCCTCCTACAATGAGCAGTTCTTC. Its protein is CASSRGGADASYNEQFF.

This chain joins TRBV11-3 and TRBJ2-4; the D gene is possibly TRBD2 (6 bases). Trimming removed 9 bases from V and 0 bases from J, with 18 bases in between. The germline V gene has CDR1 SGHNT and CDR2 YENEEA. The CDR3 is 16 residues long. CDR3 region: CARGGTLFLAKNIQYF. The CDR3, as DNA: TGTGCCAGGGGAGGTACTCTGTTTCTAGCCAAAAACATTCAGTACTTC.